This passage covers 2 T cell receptor beta chains from one sample sequenced in a study of human T cells and chemical hapten exposure. Sample time point: pre-sensitization, week 0. As to treatment: therapeutic diphenylcyclopropenone sensitization with weekly scalp DPC. TCRdb processed the RACE reads anew with MiXCR; each CDR3 protein has one entry. The sample has about 380,000 distinct CDR3 sequences, approximately 5% seen once. The input for sequencing was whole blood, taken in connection with sensitization to the hapten diphenylcyclopropenone (DPC). Receptors were obtained from a woman aged 45 to 65 with alopecia areata. Some clones in this sample may be carry-over from other donors' samples.

The rearrangement links TRBV27 to TRBJ2-7; TRBD1 agrees at 7 bases. Germline CDR1 and CDR2: MNHEY and SMNVEV (reference sequence). The J segment lost 5 bases and the V segment lost 7 bases, leaving 8 bases of the junction unmatched. The CDR3 contains 13 residues. CDR3 coding DNA: TGTGCCAGCAACAACCTAGACAGGGACGAGCAGTACTTC. Amino acids: CASNNLDRDEQYF.

The chain employs TRBV13 and TRBJ2-7, with D tentatively TRBD2 (5 bases). The CDR3 has 14 residues. The V and J ends lost 2 bases and 1 base respectively, with 9 bases between them. Looked up from germline, CDR1 is PRHDT and CDR2 is FYEKMQ (reference sequence). CDR3 region: CASSLTEGSYEQYF. The CDR3 nucleotides read TGTGCCAGCAGCTTAACTGAGGGTTCCTACGAGCAGTACTTC. Filled out from reference TRBV13 and TRBJ2-7, the complete variable domain reads AAGVIQSPRHLIKEKRETATLKCYPIPRHDTVYWYQQGPGQDPQFLISFYEKMQSDKGSIPDRFSAQQFSDYHSELNMSSLELGDSALYFCASSLTEGSYEQYFGPGTRLTVT.